Below, 25 T cell receptor beta chains from the same sample are listed, as sequenced in a study of T cells in Graves' hyperthyroidism and ophthalmopathy. RNA transcripts served as the template for amplifying TCR beta CDR3 regions. Researchers ran a first-round RT-PCR on the TCR CDR3 using the HTBI primer set. TCRdb called the multiplex PCR reads again in MiXCR, with one record for every CDR3 protein. This repertoire shows about 380,000 distinct CDR3 sequences, about 18% found once; its top ten account for 35% to 45%. Sequencing was done on a sample of blood. The receptors stem from a man aged 18 to 30 with Graves' ophthalmopathy.

The chain carries TRBV4-1 and TRBJ1-2, with D perhaps TRBD1 (5 bases). Germline V gives CDR1 MGHRA, CDR2 YSYEKL. With 3 bases removed from V and 8 bases from J, the gap between germline ends came to 10 bases. This CDR3 region has 12 residues. The CDR3 sequence: CASSQGLAGYTF. CDR3 in DNA: TGCGCCAGCAGCCAGGGGCTGGCCGGCTACACCTTC.

This clonotype was recorded many times. The chain has TRBV20-1 and TRBJ2-1; D might be TRBD2 (5 bases). Per the germline V gene, CDR1 is DFQATT and CDR2 is SNEGSKA (reference sequence). The CDR3 runs 14 residues. V was trimmed by 3 bases and J by 3 bases, leaving 12 bases between them. CDR3 amino acids: CSASPGSYYNEQFF. CDR3 bases: TGCAGTGCTAGCCCGGGATCCTACTACAATGAGCAGTTCTTC.

This clonotype was seen more than once but under ten times. CDR3 in amino acids: CASSFREEETQYF. Here the CDR3 DNA reads TGCGCCAGCAGCTTCAGGGAGGAAGAGACCCAGTACTTC. The chain combines TRBV5-1 with TRBJ2-5; a weak D match, TRBD2 (6 bases). Trimming stripped 2 bases from V and 3 bases from J, with 8 bases between. CDR1 is SGHRS, CDR2 YFSETQ, per germline. The CDR3 covers 13 residues.

The chain recombines TRBV3-1 with TRBJ1-2; TRBD1 might be the D (6 bases). V lost 0 bases to trimming and J lost 6 bases, with 14 bases between them. This CDR3 has 15 residues. From germline, CDR1 is LGHDT and CDR2 YNNKEL (reference sequence). The CDR3 protein is CASSQDRGLRDGYTF. In DNA, the CDR3 is TGTGCCAGCAGCCAAGATCGGGGGCTCCGGGATGGCTACACCTTC.

This clonotype was observed once. At one end the junction does not follow the germline gene, possibly because of a read error. The V call is TRBV7-9, the J call TRBJ1-3; no clear D gene. Per germline, CDR1 SEHNR and CDR2 FQNEAQ (reference sequence). The CDR3 sequence is 13 residues long. The CDR3 DNA reads TGTGCCAGCAGCACCGAACAAGGAAACACCATACATTTT. This gives the protein CASSTEQGNTIHF. Full variable domain (outside the CDR3, taken from reference TRBV7-9 and TRBJ1-3): DTGVSQNPRHKITKRGQNVTFRCDPISEHNRLYWYRQTLGQGPEFLTYFQNEAQLEKSRLLSDRFSAERPKGSFSTLEIQRTEQGDSAMYLCASSTEQGNTIHFGEGSWLTVV.

The chain carries TRBV4-1 and TRBJ1-1, with D maybe TRBD1 (5 bases). CDR3 length: 15 residues. The V end lost 0 bases, the J end lost 3 bases, and 11 bases lay between the germline ends. CDR1 is MGHRA, CDR2 YSYEKL, per germline. The CDR3 region has the DNA TGCGCCAGCAGCCAAGATGCGGGGGAATACACTGAAGCTTTCTTT. Amino acids: CASSQDAGEYTEAFF.

This clonotype was found many times. The rearrangement joins TRBV12-3 or TRBV12-4 to TRBJ1-2; D remains unclear. Between the trimmed V and J ends, which lost 3 bases and 4 bases, there was a span of 9 bases. CDR3 size: 13 residues. CDR3 region: CASSFDGTYGYTF. In DNA form, the CDR3 reads TGTGCCAGCAGTTTCGACGGAACCTATGGCTACACCTTC.

This clonotype was seen at least ten times. The rearrangement links TRBV7-9 to TRBJ1-6; D might be TRBD1 (6 bases). Per the germline V gene, CDR1 is SEHNR and CDR2 is FQNEAQ (reference sequence). V lost 7 bases to trimming and J lost 6 bases, with 19 bases between them. The CDR3 sequence is 16 residues long. This CDR3 reads CASTQSAGAGNSPLHF. The CDR3 coding sequence is TGTGCCAGCACTCAATCAGCGGGGGCGGGTAATTCACCCCTCCACTTT.

This clonotype has only a few counts. The rearrangement links TRBV11-1 to TRBJ1-1; D possibly corresponds to TRBD1 (5 bases). The CDR3 is 16 residues long. The V gene lost 4 bases and the J gene lost 1 base, with 16 bases spanning the gap. Looked up from germline, CDR1 is SGHAT and CDR2 is FQDESV (reference sequence). The CDR3 region is CASSSPDPGGNTEAFF. The CDR3 DNA follows: TGTGCCAGCAGCTCGCCCGACCCGGGGGGGAACACTGAAGCTTTCTTT. Full variable domain (outside the CDR3, taken from reference TRBV11-1 and TRBJ1-1): EAEVAQSPRYKITEKSQAVAFWCDPISGHATLYWYRQILGQGPELLVQFQDESVVDDSQLPKDRFSAERLKGVDSTLKIQPAELGDSAMYLCASSSPDPGGNTEAFFGQGTRLTVV.

As to this clonotype: Possible read error: a much larger clone is one base away. The J gene is TRBJ2-1, the V gene TRBV3-1; D may be TRBD1 or TRBD2 (6 bases each). In germline, CDR1 is LGHDT, CDR2 YNNKEL (reference sequence). This CDR3 comprises 16 residues. Trimming shortened V by 1 base and J by 9 bases, and 19 bases separated the two germline ends. The CDR3 DNA follows: TGTGCCAGCAGCCAAGTGGGGAGCGGGTTCAGGGGTGAGCAGTTCTTC. Translating it yields CASSQVGSGFRGEQFF.

In its sample, this clonotype was seen a few times. The chain has TRBV29-1 and TRBJ2-6; D is undetermined. Per the germline V gene, CDR1 is SQVTM and CDR2 is ANQGSEA. The CDR3 is 12 residues long. Trimming pared 2 bases from V and 4 bases from J, leaving 3 bases between. For the CDR3, the DNA is TGCAGCGTTGAAAAGGGGGCCAACGTCCTGACTTTC. The encoded protein is CSVEKGANVLTF.

This clonotype has a handful of counts. The chain is built from TRBV7-9 and TRBJ2-4; D uncertain. The CDR3 contains 16 residues. V was shortened by 5 bases and J by 6 bases, with 20 bases between the two germline ends. CDR1 SEHNR and CDR2 FQNEAQ come from the germline V gene (reference sequence). CDR3: CASSPPFQDSANIQYF. CDR3 DNA sequence: TGTGCCAGCAGCCCACCATTCCAGGATTCCGCAAACATTCAGTACTTC.

V gene TRBV6-2 or TRBV6-3 combines with J gene TRBJ2-5; maybe TRBD1 (5 bases). From germline, CDR1 is MNHEY and CDR2 SVGEGT. V lost 4 bases and J 7 bases, leaving 10 bases between the germline ends. This CDR3 region has 12 residues. CDR3 sequence (DNA): TGTGCCAGCAGTTCAGGGATGGGGACCCAGTACTTC. This gives the protein CASSSGMGTQYF.

This clonotype has a count of ten or more. The rearrangement joins TRBV5-1 to TRBJ2-7; D gene uncertain. V gave up 0 bases and J gave up 5 bases, with 6 bases separating them. The germline gives CDR1 SGHRS, CDR2 YFSETQ. The CDR3 length is 12 residues. The CDR3 here is CASSLAPNEQYF. CDR3 nucleotide sequence: TGCGCCAGCAGCTTGGCCCCCAACGAGCAGTACTTC.

This clonotype appeared many times. The chain has TRBV14 and TRBJ2-1; D is ambiguous. The V end was cut by 1 base, the J end by 8 bases, with 9 bases between. The germline V gene has CDR1 SGHDN and CDR2 FVKESK. There are 13 residues in the CDR3. The CDR3: CASSQALIDEQFF. DNA of the CDR3: TGTGCCAGCAGCCAAGCCTTGATCGATGAGCAGTTCTTC.

The table lists this clonotype with a few counts. The V gene is TRBV20-1, the J gene TRBJ1-2; D possibly corresponds to TRBD1 (6 bases). The CDR3 sequence is 13 residues long. The germline V gene encodes CDR1 DFQATT and CDR2 SNEGSKA (reference sequence). DNA for the CDR3: TGCAGCGGTACCGGGACACCCGGGGGTGGCTACACCTTC. Translation: CSGTGTPGGGYTF.

In its sample, this clonotype was seen many times. The CDR3 DNA follows: TGTGCCAGCAGTGGGACAGGGCAACCCTACGAGCAGTACTTC. Amino acid sequence: CASSGTGQPYEQYF. This sequence joins TRBV27 and TRBJ2-7, with 9 bases identical to TRBD1. The CDR3 extends over 14 amino acids. Germline-derived CDR1 and CDR2 are MNHEY and SMNVEV (reference sequence). Unmatched junction bases numbered 4, after V lost 5 bases and J lost 2 bases.

This clonotype was counted many times. The chain carries TRBV5-1 and TRBJ1-6; 8 bases are shared with TRBD1. CDR3 length equals 16 residues. The germline V gene has CDR1 SGHRS and CDR2 YFSETQ. J lost 5 bases, V lost 1 base, and 5 bases had no gene match. The CDR3 reads CASSLYTGQDNSPLHF. The CDR3 DNA reads as TGCGCCAGCAGCTTGTATACGGGACAGGATAATTCACCCCTCCACTTT.

The chain has TRBV6-2 or TRBV6-3 and TRBJ2-3; D assignment may be TRBD1 or TRBD2 (5 bases each). CDR1 is MNHEY, CDR2 SVGEGT, per germline. The V end was cut by 0 bases, the J end by 0 bases, with 16 bases between. The CDR3 has 18 residues. CDR3 sequence: CASSYSSRGHTSTDTQYF. The CDR3 bases are TGTGCCAGCAGTTACTCGAGTCGGGGCCACACCAGCACAGATACGCAGTATTTT.

This clonotype appeared many times. J is TRBJ1-2 and V is TRBV3-1; the D is unclear. V lost 1 base to trimming and J lost 4 bases, with 7 bases between them. Germline V gene lookup returns CDR1 LGHDT and CDR2 YNNKEL (reference sequence). The length of the CDR3 is 13 residues. The CDR3 protein is CASSQARFYGYTF. The CDR3 DNA follows: TGTGCCAGCAGCCAAGCACGGTTCTATGGCTACACCTTC.

This chain links TRBV6-1 with TRBJ1-2, with D possibly being TRBD1 (6 bases). The CDR3 runs to 14 residues. V was cut by 6 bases and J by 3 bases, with 14 bases left in between. Germline V gene sequence: CDR1 MNHNS, CDR2 SASEGT. Written as DNA, the CDR3 is TGTGCCAGCAGGAACAGGGTGGGTGACTATGGCTACACCTTC. This sequence encodes CASRNRVGDYGYTF.

Concerning this clonotype: A much larger clone is a single base away; this may be a read error. V usage is TRBV7-6 and J usage is TRBJ2-3; D is perhaps TRBD2 (7 bases). Germline CDR1 SGHVS, CDR2 FNYEAQ. The CDR3 has 17 amino acids. This CDR3 is CAGSSRGGGGGTDTQYF. The CDR3 nucleotides read TGTGCCGGCAGCTCTCGAGGTGGGGGGGGCGGCACAGATACGCAGTATTTT. Drawing the rest from reference TRBV7-6 and TRBJ2-3, the complete variable domain is GAGVSQSPRYKVTKRGQDVALRCDPISGHVSLYWYRQALGQGPEFLTYFNYEAQQDKSGLPNDRFSAERPEGSISTLTIQRTEQRDSAMYRCAGSSRGGGGGTDTQYFGPGTRLTVL.

The sample holds many counts of this clonotype. The rearrangement links TRBV3-1 to TRBJ1-2; D uncertain. The CDR3 spans 14 residues. Trimming took 0 bases from V and 6 from J, leaving 11 bases between them. CDR1 and CDR2 (germline): LGHDT, YNNKEL (reference sequence). This CDR3 reads CASSQDVVRNGYTF. For the CDR3, the DNA is TGTGCCAGCAGCCAAGACGTAGTACGGAATGGCTACACCTTC.

The chain is built from TRBV28 and TRBJ2-7, with 7 nucleotides matching TRBD1. Germline CDR1 is MDHEN and CDR2 is SYDVKM. This CDR3 contains 11 residues. Germline trimming cut 7 bases from V and 4 bases from J; bases unmatched to any gene: 1. CDR3 coding DNA: TGTGCCAGCACAGGGGGTTACGAGCAGTACTTC. Translation gives CASTGGYEQYF.

This clonotype was observed a few times. The chain has TRBV6-6 and TRBJ1-2; the match to TRBD1 covers 7 bases. The J segment lost 7 bases and the V segment lost 2 bases, leaving 4 bases of the junction unmatched. The CDR3 consists of 13 residues. Germline V lookup: CDR1 MNHNY, CDR2 SVGAGI (reference sequence). As DNA, the CDR3 is TGTGCCAGCAGTTACCGGGGACAGTTTGGCTACACCTTC. Translated, it gives CASSYRGQFGYTF.